Listed here are 8 T cell receptor beta chains from one sample, sequenced in a study of blood T cell repertoires in COVID-19. The assay was immunoSEQ multiplex PCR, and TCRdb's table has in-frame clones only and misses some. This table holds around 170,000 clones, approximately 90% found once. Sequencing was done on a sample of peripheral blood. All receptors come from a man over 45 with acute or convalescent COVID-19.

The rearrangement joins TRBV20-1 to TRBJ2-7; D is uncertain. V dropped 3 bases and J dropped 0 bases, with 9 bases sitting between them. CDR3 length equals 13 residues. Germline lookup yields CDR1 DFQATT and CDR2 SNEGSKA (reference sequence). CDR3 DNA: TGCAGTGCTAGTACTGCTAGCTCCTACGAGCAGTACGTC. This translates into CSASTASSYEQYV.

The chain links TRBV23-1 to TRBJ2-7; 7 bases are shared with TRBD1. TRBV23-1 is designated an ORF whose function remains uncertain. This CDR3 spans 15 amino acids. V shed 2 bases and J 3 bases; nucleotides not matched to a gene: 7. The CDR3 protein is CASSQPRDSYYEQYV. CDR3 nucleotide sequence: TGCGCCAGCAGTCAACCAAGGGACAGCTACTACGAGCAGTACGTC.

The chain combines TRBV6-2 or TRBV6-3 with TRBJ2-2; no definite D call. V was trimmed by 4 bases and J by 6 bases, leaving 9 bases between them. This CDR3 is built from 13 residues. In germline, CDR1 is MNHEY, CDR2 SVGEGT. The CDR3 nucleotides are TGTGCCAGCAGTTTTAGTGTCGCCGGGGAGCTGTTTTTT. Amino acid sequence: CASSFSVAGELFF.

J is TRBJ2-1 and V is TRBV5-5; 7 nucleotides match TRBD2. V lost 6 bases and J lost 7; bases outside the gene matches: 13. Germline loops: CDR1 SGHKS, CDR2 YYEKEE (reference sequence). This CDR3 region has 15 residues. This chain's CDR3 is CASTTGTTSINEQFF. In DNA form, the CDR3 reads TGTGCCAGCACAACCGGGACTACCTCGATTAATGAGCAGTTCTTC.

The chain has TRBV4-2 and TRBJ1-5; TRBD1 agrees at 7 bases. Germline V gene lookup returns CDR1 LGHNA and CDR2 YNFKEQ. The length of the CDR3 is 14 residues. Trimming cost V 4 bases and J 4 bases; bases outside gene matches: 4. The CDR3 here is CASSRGQANQPQHF. In DNA, the CDR3 is TGTGCCAGCAGCCGCGGACAGGCAAATCAGCCCCAGCATTTT.

V gene TRBV4-3 combines with J gene TRBJ1-1; D might be TRBD1 (5 bases). The V end was cut by 0 bases, the J end by 6 bases, with 11 bases between. CDR1 is LGHNA and CDR2 is YSLEER in the germline V gene. The CDR3 has 14 residues. This chain's CDR3 is CASSQEGGIPEAFF. The CDR3 bases are TGCGCCAGCAGCCAAGAGGGGGGGATCCCTGAAGCTTTCTTT.

CDR3 sequence: CASSARALLVEQFF. Here the CDR3 DNA reads TGTGCCAGCAGTGCGAGAGCGTTACTCGTTGAGCAGTTCTTC. The chain links TRBV9 to TRBJ2-1; D is ambiguous. Trimming removed 5 bases at V and 9 bases at J, with 18 bases between. Germline V gene lookup returns CDR1 SGDLS and CDR2 YYNGEE. The CDR3 extends over 14 amino acids.

This clone was recorded only once. The chain is built from TRBV18 and TRBJ1-3; TRBD1 might be the D (5 bases). CDR3 length equals 13 residues. The V gene's germline CDR1 is KGHSH and CDR2 LQKENI. With 6 bases removed from V and 0 bases from J, the gap between germline ends came to 6 bases. The CDR3: CASSTDSGNTIYF. Written as DNA, the CDR3 is TGTGCCAGCTCGACAGACTCTGGAAACACCATATATTTT. The whole variable domain, remainder taken from reference TRBV18 and TRBJ1-3, is NAGVMQNPRHLVRRRGQEARLRCSPMKGHSHVYWYRQLPEEGLKFMVYLQKENIIDESGMPKERFSAEFPKEGPSILRIQQVVRGDSAAYFCASSTDSGNTIYFGEGSWLTVV.